A selection of T cell receptor beta chains follows, all from one sample in a study of human T cells and chemical hapten exposure. TCRdb reprocessed the RACE reads with MiXCR, giving one entry per CDR3 protein. This table holds 150,000 to 200,000 distinct CDR3 sequences, around a quarter found once. The material sequenced was whole blood, taken in connection with sensitization to the hapten diphenylcyclopropenone (DPC). The receptors were gathered from a young woman with alopecia areata. Some clones in this sample may be carry-over from other donors' samples. Each CDR3 is given with its conserved first and last residue. Fields, in order: J gene, V gene, CDR3 protein.

j_gene: TRBJ2-3
v_gene: TRBV12-5
CDR3aa: CASGPGQGASDTQYF

j_gene: TRBJ1-2
v_gene: TRBV6-2/TRBV6-3
CDR3aa: CASSFGTLYGYTF

j_gene: TRBJ2-5
v_gene: TRBV5-1
CDR3aa: CASSLWTSETQYF

j_gene: TRBJ2-5
v_gene: TRBV13
CDR3aa: CASSLGAGELKTQYF

j_gene: TRBJ2-1
v_gene: TRBV12-5
CDR3aa: CASGLVLGTGGNKQFF

j_gene: TRBJ2-5
v_gene: TRBV20-1
CDR3aa: CSALAGSQETQYF

j_gene: TRBJ1-1
v_gene: TRBV4-3
CDR3aa: CASSQGGRAEAFF

j_gene: TRBJ2-1
v_gene: TRBV7-2
CDR3aa: CASSPRGAGGYNEQFF

j_gene: TRBJ2-5
v_gene: TRBV24-1
CDR3aa: CAKRGGSETQYF

j_gene: TRBJ1-3
v_gene: TRBV20-1
CDR3aa: CSARDQVKGNTIYF

j_gene: TRBJ2-7
v_gene: TRBV7-2
CDR3aa: CASSRGLAEYEQYF

j_gene: TRBJ2-1
v_gene: TRBV7-9
CDR3aa: CASSSSEISSSYNEQFF

j_gene: TRBJ2-7
v_gene: TRBV2
CDR3aa: CASSSGLGSSYEQYF

j_gene: TRBJ2-7
v_gene: TRBV20-1
CDR3aa: CSVPNPGRSYEQYF

j_gene: TRBJ1-5
v_gene: TRBV4-1
CDR3aa: CASSQDRRQGGNQPQHF

j_gene: TRBJ2-7
v_gene: TRBV6-5
CDR3aa: CASSRTPGGYEQYF

j_gene: TRBJ2-7
v_gene: TRBV18
CDR3aa: CASSPATTGSREQYF

j_gene: TRBJ1-2
v_gene: TRBV6-2/TRBV6-3
CDR3aa: CASSYAREGYGYTF

j_gene: TRBJ2-1
v_gene: TRBV6-2/TRBV6-3
CDR3aa: CASSLRRWNEQFF

j_gene: TRBJ1-2
v_gene: TRBV20-1
CDR3aa: CSAMVAHGYTF

j_gene: TRBJ1-1
v_gene: TRBV29-1
CDR3aa: CSVARGGIVTEAFF

j_gene: TRBJ2-1
v_gene: TRBV15
CDR3aa: CATSREPPENEQFF

j_gene: TRBJ2-5
v_gene: TRBV10-2
CDR3aa: CASSLTQQVETQYF

j_gene: TRBJ2-7
v_gene: TRBV29-1
CDR3aa: CSVGDGSYEQYF

j_gene: TRBJ2-1
v_gene: TRBV3-1
CDR3aa: CASSPEWGQGNNEQFF

j_gene: TRBJ2-7
v_gene: TRBV9
CDR3aa: CASSVAQGSYEQYF